The clone carrying this T cell receptor beta chain was counted only a few times. MiXCR was run by TCRdb on the RT-PCR reads, yielding one entry per CDR3 protein. Altogether about 780,000 distinct CDR3 sequences are present, about 18% being singletons, with the ten largest covering roughly 10%. These data are taken from a study of response to subunit inactivated influenza vaccine. The CDR3 has 16 amino acids. The germline V and J ends were trimmed by 1 base and 4 bases, with 17 bases remaining between them. Germline V lookup: CDR1 SGHRS, CDR2 YFSETQ. V and J are TRBV5-1 and TRBJ2-5; D unclear. The material was PBMCs from blood, obtained more than 4 days after vaccination. The sequence was obtained from a man aged 50-60 years who received an inactivated influenza vaccine. The CDR3 sequence is CASSLLVARRRETQYF. The CDR3 DNA follows: TGCGCCAGCAGCTTGCTTGTGGCCCGACGGCGAGAGACCCAGTACTTC.